The clone carrying this T cell receptor beta chain has just a few counts. Its antigen is unknown. The sample comes from a study of response to subunit inactivated influenza vaccine. Broader study findings: The authors suggested that few new T cells are recruited per seasonal influenza vaccination.

The CDR3 spans 14 residues. Per germline, CDR1 MNHNS and CDR2 SASEGT. Trimming cost V 4 bases and J 0 bases, with 9 bases left between them. TCRdb re-analysed the RT-PCR reads in MiXCR, keeping a single row per CDR3 protein. The profile shows approximately 530,000 distinct CDR3 sequences, around 13% of them singletons. The starting material was PBMCs from blood, obtained around seven weeks after vaccination. This clonotype was obtained from a man aged 45-65 years who received an inactivated influenza vaccine. The V and J genes are TRBV6-1 and TRBJ2-5; no definite D call. CDR3 coding DNA: TGTGCCAGCAGTGGCCGGTCACACCAAGAGACCCAGTACTTC. Its translation is CASSGRSHQETQYF.